This TCR beta chain was obtained from a study of cytomegalovirus exposure and HLA in healthy donors. PCR employed 60 Vbeta and 13 Jbeta primers. The table came from immunoSEQ multiplex PCR; TCRdb's copy has only in-frame clones and leaves some out. Its listing shows 70,000 to 100,000 clones. Findings and limits, study-wide: Equally common other TCR beta chains were less clonally expanded than HLA-associated ones, a later analysis found. It emerged from a later analysis that several of the most significant clusters appeared to be linked to common viral pathogens.

About this clone: Its cognate antigen is unknown.

The CDR3 extends over 16 amino acids. Trimming shortened V by 1 base and J by 1 base, and 12 bases separated the two germline ends. Germline V gene lookup returns CDR1 LGHNA and CDR2 YNFKEQ. The chain joins TRBV4-2 to TRBJ2-3; no definite D call. What was sequenced was PBMCs. This receptor was obtained from a girl under 18 in good health and CMV-seropositive. In DNA, the CDR3 is TGTGCCAGCAGCCAAGTAACAGTCCTGGGCACAGATACGCAGTATTTT. It is translated as CASSQVTVLGTDTQYF.